This entry features one T cell receptor (beta chain) sequence. The target antigen is unknown. The CDR3 is 14 residues long. The V gene lost 5 bases and the J gene lost 2 bases, with 13 bases spanning the gap. CDR1 is PRHDT and CDR2 is FYEKMQ in the germline V gene (reference sequence). TCRdb independently ran MiXCR on the multiplex PCR reads; one entry per CDR3 protein. The table lists about 230,000 distinct CDR3 sequences, 32% of them singletons. This specimen comes from a study of breast tumors, draining lymph nodes, adjacent tissues. Regarding the study as a whole: Data only fit, rather than demonstrated, lymph node origin of most tumor T cells. Tumor and nontumor repertoires were significantly more similar in luminal-like than in basal-like breast cancer. Tumor repertoires ranked between lymph nodes and nontumor tissue in diversity, with V and J gene preferences. Findings are consistent with lymph node origin and intratumoral expansion of most tumor T cells.

Breast cancer patients provided tissue from their axillary draining lymph nodes. The TCR was taken from a female donor with breast cancer. Some clones in this sample may be carry-over from other donors' samples. The material sequenced was axillary lymph node tissue. The chain carries TRBV13 and TRBJ2-7; possibly TRBD2 for D (7 bases). The CDR3 region has the DNA TGTGCCAGCAGCGTTGAGGGGGGGCCCTACGAGCAGTACTTC. Its translation: CASSVEGGPYEQYF.